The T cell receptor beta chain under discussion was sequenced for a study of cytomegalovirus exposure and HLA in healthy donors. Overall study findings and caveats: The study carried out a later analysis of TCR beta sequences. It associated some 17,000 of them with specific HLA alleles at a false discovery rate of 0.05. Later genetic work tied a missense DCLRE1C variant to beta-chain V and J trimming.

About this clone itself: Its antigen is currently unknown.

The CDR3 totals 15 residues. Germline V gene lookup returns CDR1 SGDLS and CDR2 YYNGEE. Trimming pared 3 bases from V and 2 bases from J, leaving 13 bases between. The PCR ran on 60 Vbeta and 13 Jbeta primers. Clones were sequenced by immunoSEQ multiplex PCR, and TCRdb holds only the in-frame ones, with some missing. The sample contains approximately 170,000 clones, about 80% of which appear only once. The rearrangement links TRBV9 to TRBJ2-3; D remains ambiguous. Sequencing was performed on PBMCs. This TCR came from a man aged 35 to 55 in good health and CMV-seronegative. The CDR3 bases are TGTGCCAGCAGCGCCCCCCCCCAAGCCACAGATACGCAGTATTTT. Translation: CASSAPPQATDTQYF.